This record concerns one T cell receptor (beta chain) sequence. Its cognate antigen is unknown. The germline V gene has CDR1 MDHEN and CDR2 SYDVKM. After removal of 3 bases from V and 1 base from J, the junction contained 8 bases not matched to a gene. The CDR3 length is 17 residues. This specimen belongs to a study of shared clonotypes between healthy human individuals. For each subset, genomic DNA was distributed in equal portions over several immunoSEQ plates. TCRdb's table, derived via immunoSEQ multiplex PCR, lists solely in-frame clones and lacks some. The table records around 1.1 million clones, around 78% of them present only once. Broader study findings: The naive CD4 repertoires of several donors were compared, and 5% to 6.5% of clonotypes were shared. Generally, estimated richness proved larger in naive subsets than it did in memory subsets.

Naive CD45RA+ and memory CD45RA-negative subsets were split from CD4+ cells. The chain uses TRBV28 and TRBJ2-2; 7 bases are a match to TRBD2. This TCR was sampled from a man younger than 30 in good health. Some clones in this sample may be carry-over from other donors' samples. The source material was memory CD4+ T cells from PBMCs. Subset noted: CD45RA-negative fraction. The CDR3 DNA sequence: TGTGCCAGCAGTTTTCCTAGCGGATTTGGGAACACCGGGGAGCTGTTTTTT. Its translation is CASSFPSGFGNTGELFF.